One and the same sample provided the 7 T cell receptor beta chains below, sequenced in a study of tissue T cells after allogeneic stem cell transplantation. Using immunoSEQ multiplex PCR, the repertoire was profiled, and TCRdb retains in-frame clones only, with some absent. The sample has nearly 2,500 clones, more than 55% seen once. Specimen: gut tissue. Source of these receptors: a female BALB/c mouse in good health. The strain bears MHC haplotype H2-d.

About this clone: The germline and genes are mouse ones. Read data end 1 residue before the CDR3 end; the end is taken from the germline J gene. The chain uses TRBV24 and TRBJ2-4; D possibly uses TRBD1 or TRBD2 (5 bases each). The CDR3 is 14 residues long. CDR1 and CDR2 from the germline V gene are KGHTA and FRNEEI. V lost 4 bases and J lost 0, with 8 bases in between. Partial CDR3 DNA: TGTGCCAGCAGTCCTTGGGACAGTCAAAACACCTTGTAC. Translating it yields CASSPWDSQNTLY. The full CDR3 is CASSPWDSQNTLYF.

Details on this clone: Gene names are the mouse ones. The sequenced fragment ends 1 residue before the CDR3 boundary, so the rest is inferred from the germline J gene. The rearrangement links TRBV13-2 to TRBJ2-2; D unclear. Germline V lookup: CDR1 NNHNN, CDR2 SYGAGS (reference sequence). This CDR3 comprises 15 residues. Trimming shortened V by 0 bases and J by 1 base, and 7 bases separated the two germline ends. The covered CDR3 bases are TGTGCCAGCGGTGATGCAGGCAAAAACACCGGGCAGCTCTAC. Its protein is CASGDAGKNTGQLY. The entire CDR3 is CASGDAGKNTGQLYF.

On this clone: All gene names here are mouse names. The CDR3 DNA, read in part, is TGTGCCAGCAGCTTAGTTGGGGGCTATGAACAGTAC. Translated, it gives CASSLVGGYEQY. The full-length CDR3 reads as CASSLVGGYEQYF. The rearrangement uses TRBV3 and TRBJ2-7; a possible D gene is TRBD2 (6 bases). Read coverage stops 1 residue before the CDR3 terminus; the germline J gene supplies the remainder. V was pared by 1 base and J by 3 bases, with 7 bases between. Germline V gene data show CDR1 as SNHLY and CDR2 as FYNGKV (reference sequence). CDR3 size: 13 residues. The full variable domain, completed using reference TRBV3 and TRBJ2-7, is GPKVLQIPSHQIIDMGQMVTLNCDPVSNHLYFYWYKQILGQQMEFLVNFYNGKVMEKSKLFKDQFSVERPDGSYFTLKIQPTALEDSAVYFCASSLVGGYEQYFGPGTRLTVL.

Comment on this clone: Mouse names are used for the genes. The CDR3 end is not reached by the read, which stops 1 residue before it; the germline J gene fills it in. This chain uses TRBV16 with TRBJ1-5; possibly TRBD1 for D (5 bases). The CDR3 is 14 residues long. Trimming took 1 base from V and 1 from J, leaving 5 bases between them. CDR1 is SGHSA and CDR2 is FRNQAP in the germline V gene. The CDR3 DNA, read in part, is TGTGCAAGCAGCTTAGGGACAAACAACCAGGCTCCGCTT. It translates to CASSLGTNNQAPL. In full, the CDR3 is CASSLGTNNQAPLF.

With regard to this clone: Gene names and germline refer to mouse. With the read ending 1 residue before the CDR3 end, the germline J gene is used to fill in that end. The chain uses TRBV16 and TRBJ2-5; D not resolved. V was pared by 0 bases and J by 0 bases, with 13 bases between. Germline CDR1 is SGHSA and CDR2 is FRNQAP. The CDR3 has 17 residues. CDR3 DNA, as far as it was read: TGTGCAAGCAGCTTAGATAGACAAATCCGTAACCAAGACACCCAGTAC. Translated, it gives CASSLDRQIRNQDTQY. From start to end, the CDR3 is CASSLDRQIRNQDTQYF.

As to this clone: The listed genes are named as in mouse. The observed sequence ends 1 residue before the CDR3 terminus, with the missing tail filled in from the germline J gene. The chain has TRBV19 and TRBJ2-1; 8 nucleotides align to TRBD2. The V gene's germline CDR1 is FNHDT and CDR2 SITEND (reference sequence). The CDR3 contains 13 residues. Trimming cost V 8 bases and J 2 bases; bases outside gene matches: 3. The sequenced CDR3 bases are TGTGCCAGTACTGGGGGCTACTATGCTGAGCAGTTC. Protein: CASTGGYYAEQF. Given in full, the CDR3 is CASTGGYYAEQFF. Using reference TRBV19 and TRBJ2-1 for the parts outside the CDR3, the full variable domain is GGIITQTPKFLIGQEGQKLTLKCQQNFNHDTMYWYRQDSGKGLRLIYYSITENDLQKGDLSEGYDASREKKSSFSLTVTSAQKNEMAVFLCASTGGYYAEQFFGPGTRLTVL.

A note on this clone: Gene names and germline refer to mouse. The read halts 1 residue ahead of the CDR3 end, with the missing end drawn from the germline J gene. The chain employs TRBV20 and TRBJ1-3; D remains unclear. V was cut by 0 bases and J by 0 bases, with 3 bases left in between. The CDR3 contains 13 residues. Germline values: CDR1 GFQATS, CDR2 STVNSAI. The CDR3 loop reads CGARDISGNTLYF. Partial CDR3 DNA: TGTGGTGCTAGGGACATTTCTGGAAATACGCTCTAT.